This TCR beta chain was sequenced for a study of lymphopenia after photon versus proton radiotherapy. The CDR3 sequence is 12 residues long. From germline, CDR1 is MGHRA and CDR2 YSYEKL. V was shortened by 4 bases and J by 6 bases, with 10 bases between the two germline ends. The method was immunoSEQ multiplex PCR; TCRdb's version includes in-frame clones alone and lacks a portion of them. Of more than 70,000 clones detected, around 80% appear once; the ten largest clones hold approximately 1.3%. General study results and limits: Post-nadir diversity loss with photons came from oligoclonal expansion, particularly CD8+ Temra cells. Photon-treated patients lost naive T cells and TCR diversity; proton-treated stayed stable. Authors raise, but do not show, better survival with proton therapy. Larger post-nadir TCR diversity loss correlated inversely with survival in deceased patients.

This clone was found a few times. Its matching antigen is unknown. V and J are TRBV4-1 and TRBJ2-7; D gene uncertain. This specimen consisted of peripheral blood, obtained from a patient treated with proton-based radiotherapy. This clonotype was obtained from a man aged 55 to 70 with pancreatic cancer. CDR3 DNA sequence: TGCGCCAGCAGCCTCCCTCTGGGCGAGCAGTACTTC. Amino acids: CASSLPLGEQYF.